The sample holds many counts of the clone carrying this T cell receptor beta chain. It was RNA transcripts that yielded the amplified TCR beta CDR3 regions. The HTBI set primed first-round TCR CDR3 RT-PCR. From the multiplex PCR reads, TCRdb called clonotypes with MiXCR, one entry per CDR3 protein. Seen here are approximately 530,000 distinct CDR3 sequences, 20% observed once, and the top ten hold approximately 48%. These data come from a study of T cells in Graves' hyperthyroidism and ophthalmopathy. Trimming cost V 0 bases and J 1 base, with 9 bases left between them. Germline CDR1 MNHEY, CDR2 SVGAGI. The length of the CDR3 is 15 residues. PBMCs were obtained from approximately 10 ml fresh peripheral blood.

The sequence derives from a middle-aged man with Graves' ophthalmopathy. Source material: blood. The V gene is TRBV6-5, the J gene TRBJ1-1; the D is unclear. The CDR3 DNA is TGTGCCAGCAGTTACTCGGGCCAAACGAACACTGAAGCTTTCTTT. Residues: CASSYSGQTNTEAFF.